This T cell receptor (beta chain) was captured by sequencing in a study of blood T cell repertoires in COVID-19. There are a few counts of this clone. TCRdb keeps only in-frame clones here, not all; method: immunoSEQ multiplex PCR. The sample includes under 250,000 clones, about nine tenths of them seen just once. Sequenced sample: peripheral blood. The sequence derives from a woman aged 60-75 years who had recovered from COVID-19.

DNA for the CDR3: TGTGCCATCACCATGGACAGGTCCTACAATGAGCAGTTCTTC. As protein: CAITMDRSYNEQFF. This chain joins TRBV10-3 and TRBJ2-1; 7 bases match TRBD1. J gave up 1 base and V 7 bases, and 4 bases lay outside the gene matches. Germline V gene sequence: CDR1 ENHRY, CDR2 SYGVKD. CDR3 length: 14 amino acids.